This TCR beta chain was sequenced for a study of blood T cell repertoires in COVID-19. The overall study: Material from acute and convalescent COVID-19 was sourced from the United States, Italy and Spain.

Trimming took off 4 bases at V and 6 bases at J, with 6 bases between the two ends. The germline V gene has CDR1 LGHDT and CDR2 YNNKEL (reference sequence). The CDR3 is 12 amino acids. The age range of participants was about 18 to 100 years, with residence in some 25 US areas. Clinical history reported by participants formed the basis on which cohorts were assigned. In the authors' methods: Amplification with reference gene primers provided the estimates of nucleated cell counts. The table came from immunoSEQ multiplex PCR; TCRdb's copy has only in-frame clones and leaves some out. That table is the source of V, J and clone size, and D and trimming were worked out from the DNA. Here the sample spans about 130,000 clones, approximately 83% being singletons.

Sequencing was carried out using PBMCs or T cells enriched from blood (not recorded which). The clonotype originates from a man in his forties or fifties who had recovered from COVID-19. The genes are TRBV3-1 (or the pseudogene TRBV3-2) and TRBJ1-4; D unclear. In DNA, the CDR3 is TGTGCCAGCAGCCCCGAGCATGAAAAACTGTTTTTT. It yields the protein CASSPEHEKLFF.